This T cell receptor beta chain came from a study of blood T cell repertoires in COVID-19. Original methodology: Reference gene primer amplification gave estimated nucleated cell counts. Sequencing used immunoSEQ multiplex PCR; TCRdb keeps in-frame clones, though not all of them. For V, J and clone size, that table is used; D and trimming come from the DNA. The sample includes around 200,000 clones, 70% to 90% of them seen just once. The sample holds a few counts of this clone. The CDR3 spans 13 residues. V was clipped by 6 bases and J by 5 bases, with 11 bases between them. This sequence joins TRBV12-3 or TRBV12-4 and TRBJ1-5, with D uncertain. This sequence was found in a man aged 40-49 years with active or convalescent COVID-19. Input material: peripheral blood. CDR3 amino acids: CASSPLRDQPQHF. CDR3 DNA sequence: TGTGCCAGCAGCCCTCTAAGAGATCAGCCCCAGCATTTT.